The 10 T cell receptor beta chains given below trace back to one sample, sequenced in a study of blood T cell repertoires in COVID-19. The data were produced by immunoSEQ multiplex PCR, yet TCRdb's version contains in-frame clones alone and is incomplete. The data show approximately 290,000 clones, with under 85% seen just once and about 1% held by the top ten. Input material: peripheral blood. The origin of the receptors is a human donor with COVID-19, enrolled during active disease. The donor label of this sample is uncertain.

This rearrangement joins TRBV7-2 to TRBJ1-4; TRBD1 agrees at 10 bases. J was trimmed by 2 bases and V by 1 base; bases with no gene match: 4. The CDR3 length is 17 residues. Germline loops: CDR1 SGHTA, CDR2 FQGNSA. CDR3 amino acids: CASSLGRGQGTNEKLFF. The CDR3 region has the DNA TGTGCCAGCAGCTTAGGGCGGGGACAGGGGACTAATGAAAAACTGTTTTTT.

Of note for this clone: Additional DNA sequences in this sample encode the identical CDR3. V and J are TRBV5-4 and TRBJ2-3; D gene ambiguous. V was trimmed by 0 bases and J by 4 bases, leaving 3 bases between them. CDR1 SGHNT and CDR2 YYREEE come from the germline V gene (reference sequence). The CDR3 is 12 amino acids. The CDR3 is CASSLGADTQYF. The CDR3 nucleotides read TGTGCCAGCAGCTTGGGAGCAGATACGCAGTATTTT.

The V and J genes are TRBV20-1 and TRBJ2-7; D might be TRBD2 (5 bases). Germline CDR1 reads DFQATT; CDR2 reads SNEGSKA (reference sequence). V gave up 0 bases and J gave up 9 bases, with 9 bases separating them. This CDR3 spans 11 amino acids. The CDR3 loop is CSARDGRGQYF. CDR3 in DNA: TGCAGTGCTAGAGATGGCCGGGGGCAGTACTTC.

V is TRBV2 and J is TRBJ2-2; D may be TRBD2 (5 bases). This CDR3 is built from 13 residues. Trimming cost V 4 bases and J 3 bases, with 6 bases left between them. CDR1 SNHLY and CDR2 FYNNEI come from the germline V gene. The CDR3 here is CASSGEHTGELFF. The CDR3 DNA sequence: TGTGCCAGCAGTGGGGAGCACACCGGGGAGCTGTTTTTT.

V gene TRBV11-2 combines with J gene TRBJ2-7; tentative D call: TRBD1 (6 bases). V dropped 4 bases and J dropped 3 bases, with 7 bases sitting between them. The CDR3 runs to 12 residues. CDR1 SGHAT and CDR2 FQNNGV come from the germline V gene. This CDR3 is CASSSDSYEQYF. DNA of the CDR3: TGTGCCAGCAGCTCGGACAGCTACGAGCAGTACTTC.

The V and J genes are TRBV29-1 and TRBJ2-3, with 11 bases fitting TRBD2. CDR3 length equals 15 residues. The V and J ends lost 4 bases and 1 base, in that order; junction bases with no gene match: 4. The germline gives CDR1 SQVTM, CDR2 ANQGSEA. CDR3 protein: CSVVQGLAGTDTQYF. CDR3 nucleotide sequence: TGCAGCGTTGTTCAGGGACTAGCGGGCACAGATACGCAGTATTTT.

This clone was seen a few times. The CDR3 spells CASSVGLTPGQFF. The DNA of the CDR3 is TGTGCCAGCAGCGTGGGTCTTACCCCGGGGCAGTTCTTC. The J gene is TRBJ2-1, the V gene TRBV3-1 (or the pseudogene TRBV3-2), with unresolved D. Trimming took off 5 bases at V and 12 bases at J, with 17 bases between the two ends. Germline V lookup: CDR1 LGHDT, CDR2 YNNKEL (reference sequence). This CDR3 spans 13 amino acids.

This chain uses TRBV9 with TRBJ2-2, with TRBD2 matching over 10 bases. Trimming cost V 4 bases and J 6 bases; bases outside gene matches: 6. CDR1 SGDLS and CDR2 YYNGEE come from the germline V gene. The CDR3 is made up of 15 amino acids. The CDR3 DNA reads as TGTGCCAGCAGCCGGTTGGGACTAGCGTCCGGGGAGCTGTTTTTT. Residues: CASSRLGLASGELFF.

This clone was observed a single time. CDR3 region: CATRWLPTHF. The CDR3 DNA reads as TGTGCCACCAGGTGGCTGCCCACCCACTTT. The gene calls are TRBV24-1 and TRBJ1-6, with D hard to call. Per the germline V gene, CDR1 is KGHDR and CDR2 is SFDVKD. Between the trimmed V and J ends, which lost 7 bases and 18 bases, there was a span of 12 bases. The CDR3 consists of 10 residues.

The genes are TRBV5-1 and TRBJ2-7; D is perhaps TRBD1 (6 bases). This CDR3 comprises 14 residues. With 2 bases removed from V and 3 bases from J, the gap between germline ends came to 12 bases. Germline V gene data show CDR1 as SGHRS and CDR2 as YFSETQ. Here the CDR3 reads CASSFLSGDYEQYF. The DNA of the CDR3 is TGCGCCAGCAGCTTTTTGTCAGGGGACTACGAGCAGTACTTC.